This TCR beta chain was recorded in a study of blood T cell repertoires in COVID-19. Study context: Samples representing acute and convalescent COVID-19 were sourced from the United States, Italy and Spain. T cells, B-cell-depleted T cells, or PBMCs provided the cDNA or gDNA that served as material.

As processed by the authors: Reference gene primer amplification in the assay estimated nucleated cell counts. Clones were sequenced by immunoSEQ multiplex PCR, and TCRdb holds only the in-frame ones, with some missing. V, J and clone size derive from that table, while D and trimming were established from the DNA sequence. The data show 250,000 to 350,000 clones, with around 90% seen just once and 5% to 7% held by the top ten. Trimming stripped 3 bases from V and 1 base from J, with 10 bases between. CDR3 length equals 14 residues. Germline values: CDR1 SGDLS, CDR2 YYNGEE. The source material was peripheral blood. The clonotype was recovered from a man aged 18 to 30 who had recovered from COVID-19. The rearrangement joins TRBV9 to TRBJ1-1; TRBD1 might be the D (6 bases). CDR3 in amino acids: CASSAGHRNTEAFF. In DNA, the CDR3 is TGTGCCAGCAGCGCGGGACACCGGAACACTGAAGCTTTCTTT.